This entry lists 21 T cell receptor beta chains sequenced from one sample in a study of blood T cell repertoires in COVID-19. TCRdb's table, derived via immunoSEQ multiplex PCR, lists solely in-frame clones and lacks some. The sample yields approximately 260,000 clones, around 86% seen once. Sequenced input: peripheral blood. The receptors come from an older woman with active or convalescent COVID-19.

V is TRBV9 and J is TRBJ1-3, with 7 bases fitting TRBD1. This CDR3 is 17 amino acids long. V shed 4 bases, J shed 2 bases, and the junction held 12 bases outside the gene matches. CDR1 is SGDLS, CDR2 YYNGEE, per germline. The CDR3 sequence is CASSPGALQGTGNTIYF. The CDR3 DNA follows: TGTGCCAGCAGCCCGGGCGCGTTACAGGGGACTGGAAACACCATATATTTT.

The CDR3, as DNA: TGTGCCAGCAGTTTAACCGCGAGGGGCTACACCTTC. This sequence encodes CASSLTARGYTF. The chain couples TRBV12-3 or TRBV12-4 to TRBJ1-2; D not certain. Deletions cut 2 bases from V and 8 bases from J, with 9 bases between. The CDR3 loop spans 12 amino acids.

The chain couples TRBV27 to TRBJ2-7; tentative D call: TRBD2 (6 bases). The CDR3 consists of 14 residues. Germline lookup yields CDR1 MNHEY and CDR2 SMNVEV (reference sequence). The germline V and J ends were trimmed by 1 base and 5 bases, with 12 bases remaining between them. CDR3 sequence (DNA): TGTGCCAGCAGTTTATTAGGAGGGTCCCACGAGCAGTACTTC. It yields the protein CASSLLGGSHEQYF.

The count of this clone is one. The J gene is TRBJ1-2, the V gene TRBV7-2, with 7 positions matching TRBD1. The CDR3 totals 16 residues. V was pared by 1 base and J by 4 bases, with 9 bases of the junction left unmatched. CDR1 SGHTA and CDR2 FQGNSA come from the germline V gene. The CDR3 spells CASSLEGGGGPYGYTF. DNA for the CDR3: TGTGCCAGCAGCTTAGAAGGGGGCGGAGGCCCCTATGGCTACACCTTC. The entire variable domain, with the rest obtained from reference TRBV7-2 and TRBJ1-2, is as follows: GAGVSQSPSNKVTEKGKDVELRCDPISGHTALYWYRQSLGQGLEFLIYFQGNSAPDKSGLPSDRFSAERTGGSVSTLTIQRTQQEDSAVYLCASSLEGGGGPYGYTFGSGTRLTVV.

The rearrangement uses TRBV11-2 and TRBJ1-1; tentatively, D is TRBD1 (5 bases). Germline V lookup: CDR1 SGHAT, CDR2 FQNNGV. Trimming shortened V by 1 base and J by 4 bases, and 10 bases separated the two germline ends. The CDR3 has 14 amino acids. The CDR3 region has the DNA TGTGCCAGCAGCTTAGTGGGGCCGTTCACTGAAGCTTTCTTT. Residues: CASSLVGPFTEAFF.

This chain joins TRBV7-9 and TRBJ1-1; D gene ambiguous. V was clipped by 5 bases and J by 0 bases, with 13 bases between them. The CDR3 loop spans 15 amino acids. Germline loops: CDR1 SEHNR, CDR2 FQNEAQ (reference sequence). In DNA, the CDR3 is TGTGCCAGCAGCCCGAAACAGATTATGAACACTGAAGCTTTCTTT. Translating it yields CASSPKQIMNTEAFF.

The CDR3 nucleotides read TGTGCCAGCAGTTTCCGCGGGGCCAGGACTGGGGCCAACGTCCTGACTTTC. It is translated as CASSFRGARTGANVLTF. The chain uses TRBV28 and TRBJ2-6, with D possibly matching TRBD2 (6 bases). The CDR3 consists of 17 residues. Per the germline V gene, CDR1 is MDHEN and CDR2 is SYDVKM. The germline V and J ends were trimmed by 3 bases and 2 bases, with 14 bases remaining between them.

The V call is TRBV10-3, the J call TRBJ1-5; D call uncertain. There are 14 residues in the CDR3. V was pared by 3 bases and J by 9 bases, with 15 bases between. Per germline, CDR1 ENHRY and CDR2 SYGVKD. The CDR3 is CAISEGRTDRPQHF. CDR3 nucleotides: TGTGCCATCAGTGAAGGGAGGACCGATCGGCCCCAGCATTTT.

This clone was recorded once. The chain carries TRBV4-2 and TRBJ2-7; 11 bases are a match to TRBD1. Germline-derived CDR1 and CDR2 are LGHNA and YNFKEQ. The CDR3 extends over 15 amino acids. The ends lost 3 bases at V and 4 bases at J; junction bases unmatched: 5. The DNA for the CDR3 is TGTGCCAGCAGCCACCCGGACAGGGGGCTATACGAGCAGTACTTC. As protein: CASSHPDRGLYEQYF.

This chain joins TRBV5-1 and TRBJ1-4, with 7 positions matching TRBD1. Trimming cost V 2 bases and J 4 bases; bases outside gene matches: 5. Germline V lookup: CDR1 SGHRS, CDR2 YFSETQ. The CDR3 is 15 residues long. Here the CDR3 reads CASSFFDRDNEKLFF. The CDR3 DNA is TGCGCCAGCAGCTTCTTTGACAGGGATAATGAAAAACTGTTTTTT.

This clone was observed a handful of times. The chain couples TRBV6-4 to TRBJ1-4; 7 bases align to TRBD1. Germline V gene lookup returns CDR1 MRHNA and CDR2 SNTAGT. CDR3 length: 18 residues. The V and J ends lost 0 bases and 8 bases, in that order; junction bases with no gene match: 15. CDR3: CASSDSVRQGGGGEKLFF. DNA of the CDR3: TGTGCCAGCAGTGACTCGGTTAGACAGGGTGGTGGGGGGGAAAAACTGTTTTTT.

The chain couples TRBV29-1 to TRBJ2-3; 12 bases map to TRBD2. Germline V CDR1 and CDR2: SQVTM, ANQGSEA. V gave up 7 bases and J gave up 1 base; unmatched junction bases: 6. The CDR3 is 15 residues long. This chain's CDR3 is CSAQGLAGRTDTQYF. The CDR3, as DNA: TGCAGCGCGCAGGGACTAGCGGGCCGCACAGATACGCAGTATTTT.

The chain combines TRBV19 with TRBJ2-1, with a possible D match to TRBD2 (6 bases). Germline V gene sequence: CDR1 LNHDA, CDR2 SQIVND (reference sequence). The CDR3 is 14 residues long. Trimming took off 10 bases at V and 10 bases at J, with 23 bases between the two ends. CDR3 DNA sequence: TGTGCCACTACACGAGGGAACTCGGGGGTGGAGCAGTTCTTC. Amino acids: CATTRGNSGVEQFF.

V gene TRBV5-1 combines with J gene TRBJ2-7; D may be TRBD1 (5 bases). This CDR3 contains 15 residues. V was cut by 1 base and J by 0 bases, with 11 bases left in between. Germline V gene sequence: CDR1 SGHRS, CDR2 YFSETQ. The CDR3 DNA sequence: TGCGCCAGCAGCTTGACAGGCTCCACCTCCTACGAGCAGTACTTC. This gives the protein CASSLTGSTSYEQYF.

The chain employs TRBV7-6 and TRBJ2-2, with TRBD1 identical over 7 bases. Germline V gene lookup returns CDR1 SGHVS and CDR2 FNYEAQ. V gave up 4 bases and J gave up 1 base; unmatched junction bases: 9. The CDR3 runs to 17 residues. CDR3 in amino acids: CASSWTWRQGNTGELFF. The CDR3 nucleotides are TGTGCCAGCAGCTGGACCTGGAGACAGGGGAACACCGGGGAGCTGTTTTTT. The full variable domain, rest sourced from reference TRBV7-6 and TRBJ2-2, is GAGVSQSPRYKVTKRGQDVALRCDPISGHVSLYWYRQALGQGPEFLTYFNYEAQQDKSGLPNDRFSAERPEGSISTLTIQRTEQRDSAMYRCASSWTWRQGNTGELFFGEGSRLTVL.

This chain links TRBV30 with TRBJ1-1; possible D gene TRBD1, 6 bases. Germline V gene lookup returns CDR1 GTSNPN and CDR2 SVGIG (reference sequence). This CDR3 is built from 13 residues. V was clipped by 3 bases and J by 8 bases, with 16 bases between them. The CDR3 reads CAWSPQGPGEAFF. The CDR3 DNA reads TGTGCCTGGAGCCCACAGGGCCCCGGGGAAGCTTTCTTT.

V gene TRBV13 combines with J gene TRBJ2-7; D call uncertain. V lost 3 bases, J lost 2 bases, and 5 bases lay in between. Germline loops: CDR1 PRHDT, CDR2 FYEKMQ (reference sequence). The CDR3 runs to 12 residues. The CDR3 reads CASSFYPYEQYF. CDR3 in DNA: TGTGCCAGCAGCTTCTATCCCTACGAGCAGTACTTC.

The chain recombines TRBV6-5 with TRBJ1-1, with D maybe TRBD1 (5 bases). Trimming removed 2 bases at V and 6 bases at J, with 13 bases between. The CDR3 has 14 amino acids. Per germline, CDR1 MNHEY and CDR2 SVGAGI. The CDR3 loop reads CASSYSRDWPEAFF. CDR3 coding DNA: TGTGCCAGCAGTTACAGCAGGGATTGGCCTGAAGCTTTCTTT.

This chain connects TRBV19 to TRBJ1-1; D unclear. This CDR3 has 14 amino acids. The germline gives CDR1 LNHDA, CDR2 SQIVND (reference sequence). The V end was cut by 3 bases, the J end by 0 bases, with 8 bases between. The CDR3 loop is CASSIGLMNTEAFF. CDR3 nucleotide sequence: TGTGCCAGTAGTATTGGTCTAATGAACACTGAAGCTTTCTTT.

The V and J genes are TRBV11-2 and TRBJ1-2, with 10 positions matching TRBD1. Germline CDR1 reads SGHAT; CDR2 reads FQNNGV. The CDR3 spans 12 residues. Losses at the gene ends were 9 bases for V and 8 bases for J; bases not matched to a gene: 6. For the CDR3, the DNA is TGTGCCAGTAGACAGGGGGCCCACGGCTACACCTTC. This translates into CASRQGAHGYTF.

This chain links TRBV13 with TRBJ2-3; 7 nucleotides line up with TRBD2. CDR3 size: 16 residues. Germline-derived CDR1 and CDR2 are PRHDT and FYEKMQ (reference sequence). The trim removed 5 bases at V and 2 bases at J, leaving 10 bases unmatched. CDR3 loop: CASSPGEGPSTDTQYF. CDR3 nucleotide sequence: TGTGCCAGCAGCCCCGGGGAGGGCCCGTCCACAGATACGCAGTATTTT.